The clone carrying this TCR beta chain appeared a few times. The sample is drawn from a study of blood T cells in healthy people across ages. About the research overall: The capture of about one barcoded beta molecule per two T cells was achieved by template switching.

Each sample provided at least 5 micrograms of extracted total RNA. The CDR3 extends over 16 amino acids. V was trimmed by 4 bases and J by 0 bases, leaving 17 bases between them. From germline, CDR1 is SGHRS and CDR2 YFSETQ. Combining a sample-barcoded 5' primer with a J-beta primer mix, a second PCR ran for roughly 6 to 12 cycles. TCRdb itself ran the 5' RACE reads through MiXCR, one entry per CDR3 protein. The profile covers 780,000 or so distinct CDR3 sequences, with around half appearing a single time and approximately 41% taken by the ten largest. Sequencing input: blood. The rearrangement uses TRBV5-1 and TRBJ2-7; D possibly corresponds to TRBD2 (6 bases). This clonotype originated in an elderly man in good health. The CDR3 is CASSGTPGTVSYEQYF. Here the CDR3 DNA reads TGCGCCAGCAGCGGTACCCCCGGGACTGTCTCCTACGAGCAGTACTTC. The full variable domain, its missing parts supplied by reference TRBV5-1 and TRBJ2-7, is KAGVTQTPRYLIKTRGQQVTLSCSPISGHRSVSWYQQTPGQGLQFLFEYFSETQRNKGNFPGRFSGRQFSNSRSEMNVSTLELGDSALYLCASSGTPGTVSYEQYFGPGTRLTVT.